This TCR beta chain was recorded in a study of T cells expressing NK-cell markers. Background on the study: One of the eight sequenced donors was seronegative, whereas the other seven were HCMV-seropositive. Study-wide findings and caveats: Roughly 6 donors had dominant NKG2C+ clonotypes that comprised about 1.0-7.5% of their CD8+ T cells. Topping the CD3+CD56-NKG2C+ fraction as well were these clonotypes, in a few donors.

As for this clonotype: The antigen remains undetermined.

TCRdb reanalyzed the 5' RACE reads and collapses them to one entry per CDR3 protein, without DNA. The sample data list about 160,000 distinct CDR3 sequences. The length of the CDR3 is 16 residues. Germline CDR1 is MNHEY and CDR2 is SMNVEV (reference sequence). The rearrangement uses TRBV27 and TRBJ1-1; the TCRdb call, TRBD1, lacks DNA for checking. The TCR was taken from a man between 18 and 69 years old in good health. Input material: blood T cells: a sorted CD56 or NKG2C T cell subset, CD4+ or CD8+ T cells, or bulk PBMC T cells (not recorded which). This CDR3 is CASSDYSRTGGIEAFF.